This T cell receptor beta chain is drawn from a study of T cell responses to AZD1222 COVID-19 vaccine (dated by TCRdb to the early 2020s). Turning to the overall study: AZD1222 recipients whose second dose came at about 4 weeks and those whose second dose came at about 12 weeks were combined into one group, since spike-specific TCR depth and breadth did not differ between the two schedules. A total of 233 trial participants underwent TCR sequencing, of whom some 210 received two doses of AZD1222 and around 26 received two doses of the MenACWY control vaccine. Trial participants were enrolled by age into subgroups of 18-55, 56-69 and 70-plus years, and approximately 150, 30 and 60 TCR-sequenced participants, respectively, were included in these subgroups.

As for this clone: It lacks a known antigen. No clone much larger than this one lies a single base away; base qualities are absent.

Overall study outcomes, separate from this receptor: After two AZD1222 doses, spike-specific TCR breadth and depth were significantly higher than at day 0 and than in MenACWY recipients. Nearly half of unique spike-specific TCRs reportedly recognized epitopes outside regions mutated in the B.1.351 and B.1.1.7 variants. The 56-69-year group was small, and its depth increase did not reach significance, likely because of low power. No day 14 peak-response samples were available, so repertoires were characterized only after the peak T cell response. Most participants were white British and females outnumbered males, and the authors suggested that clonal diversity may have been underestimated. Conclusions about previously exposed vaccinees are limited, since just five or six AZD1222 recipients were seropositive for SARS-CoV-2 at baseline. Vaccine-associated CD4 TCRs spanned the whole spike protein, with dominant responses in regions 160-218 and 743-854.

This specimen's time point label, per the study, means: baseline before first vaccination. Vaccinee samples were obtained from the UK trials COV001 and COV002, which included a single-blind randomized controlled phase 2/3 trial of AZD1222 (ChAdOx1 nCoV-19) in healthy adults. For TCRbeta chain sequencing, PBMC samples were collected from trial participants at day 0 and at day 28 after the second dose. The CDR3 regions of human TCRbeta chains were analyzed by immunosequencing. For the original study's pipeline: TCRs in the repertoires were compared against a reference library of SARS-CoV-2-specific TCRs that had been generated with the MIRA antigen-specificity platform. Breadth was defined as the fraction of unique TCRs that were SARS-CoV-2-associated, and depth was defined as the fraction of total T cells that were SARS-CoV-2-associated. Using the MIRA data, every spike-specific TCR was mapped to the spike region that the TCR reacted to and assigned to either a CD4 or a CD8 class. Log10-transformed breadth and depth values were compared by one-way ANOVA with Sidak's multiple comparisons tests. TCRdb carries this immuneACCESS record with in-frame sequences only. Its versions omit some clonotypes, under half of them owing to an unresolved V gene in the studies checked, with the rest unexplained. V, J and clone size were drawn from that table, and D and trimming were deduced from the DNA. The sample data list approximately 90,000 clones, and about nine tenths of these were observed just once. The ten biggest clones cover about 7.5% of the sample.

CDR1 MNHEY and CDR2 SVGAGI were looked up in the germline V gene. Trimming removed 2 bases from V and 7 bases from J; the gene matches leave 4 bases unexplained. There are 14 amino acids in the CDR3, from cysteine to phenylalanine inclusive. Left in the record is the CDR3 DNA by itself, 42 bases read in frame from the first base. This TCR was sampled from an adult in good health. The starting material was peripheral blood, obtained on day 0 of AZD1222 vaccination. This receptor chain uses TRBV6-5 and TRBJ2-2, and 7 junctional nucleotides match TRBD2. This receptor carries the CDR3 CASSYASGFGELFF. The DNA sequence is given as TGTGCCAGCAGTTACGCTAGCGGCTTCGGGGAGCTGTTTTTT.